Given below is one T cell receptor (beta chain) in context. Its antigen is as yet unknown. Assay: immunoSEQ multiplex PCR; the TCRdb copy retains only in-frame clones and omits some. In the table there are some 83,000 clones, 85% to 95% of which are singletons. The sample belongs to a study of OX40 agonist ivuxolimab in advanced cancers. V was clipped by 4 bases and J by 5 bases, with 9 bases between them. From germline, CDR1 is SGDLS and CDR2 YYNGEE. CDR3 length: 12 residues. Study-level results: The average count of expanded clones was higher among CD8+ T cells than among CD4+.

The V call is TRBV9, the J call TRBJ1-1, with D maybe TRBD1 (6 bases). The sequences come from CD4+ or CD8+ T cells sorted from blood, collected in a trial of the OX40 agonist ivuxolimab. The sequence derives from an adult with an advanced solid tumor such as melanoma, head and neck, liver or kidney cancer. The CDR3 sequence is CASSRGGTEAFF. The CDR3 nucleotides are TGTGCCAGCAGCCGAGGGGGTACTGAAGCTTTCTTT.